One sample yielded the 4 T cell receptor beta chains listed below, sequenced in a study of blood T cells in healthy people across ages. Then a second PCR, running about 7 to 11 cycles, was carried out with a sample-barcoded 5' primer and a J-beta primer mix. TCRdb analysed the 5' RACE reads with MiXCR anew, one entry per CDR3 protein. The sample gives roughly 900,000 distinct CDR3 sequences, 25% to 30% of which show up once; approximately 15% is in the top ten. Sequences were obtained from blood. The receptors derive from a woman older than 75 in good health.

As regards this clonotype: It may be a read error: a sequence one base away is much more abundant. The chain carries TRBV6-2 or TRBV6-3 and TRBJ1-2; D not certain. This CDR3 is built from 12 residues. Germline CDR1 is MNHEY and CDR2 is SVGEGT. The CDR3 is CASSNRDYGYIF. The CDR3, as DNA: TGTGCCAGCAGTAACAGAGACTATGGCTACATCTTC.

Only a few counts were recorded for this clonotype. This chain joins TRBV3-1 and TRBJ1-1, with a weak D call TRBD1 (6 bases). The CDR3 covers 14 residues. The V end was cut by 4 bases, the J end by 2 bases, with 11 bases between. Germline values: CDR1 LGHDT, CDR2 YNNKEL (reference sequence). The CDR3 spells CASSRGGTNTEAFF. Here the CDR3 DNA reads TGTGCCAGCAGCCGAGGGGGGACAAACACTGAAGCTTTCTTT.

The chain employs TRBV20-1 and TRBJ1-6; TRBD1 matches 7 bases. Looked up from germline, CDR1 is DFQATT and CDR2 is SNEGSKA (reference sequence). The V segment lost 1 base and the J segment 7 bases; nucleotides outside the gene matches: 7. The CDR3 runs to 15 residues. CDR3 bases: TGCAGTGCTAGAGTGGCAGGGGGATACAATTCACCCCTCCACTTT. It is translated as CSARVAGGYNSPLHF.

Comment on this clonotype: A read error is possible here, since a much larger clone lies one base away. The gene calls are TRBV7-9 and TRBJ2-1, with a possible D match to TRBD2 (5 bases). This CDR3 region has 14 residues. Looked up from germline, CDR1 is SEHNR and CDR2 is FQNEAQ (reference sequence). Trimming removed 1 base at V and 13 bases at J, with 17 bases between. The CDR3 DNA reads TGTGCCAGCAGCTTAGGGACTCCCCCAGAGACCCAGTTCTTC. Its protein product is CASSLGTPPETQFF.